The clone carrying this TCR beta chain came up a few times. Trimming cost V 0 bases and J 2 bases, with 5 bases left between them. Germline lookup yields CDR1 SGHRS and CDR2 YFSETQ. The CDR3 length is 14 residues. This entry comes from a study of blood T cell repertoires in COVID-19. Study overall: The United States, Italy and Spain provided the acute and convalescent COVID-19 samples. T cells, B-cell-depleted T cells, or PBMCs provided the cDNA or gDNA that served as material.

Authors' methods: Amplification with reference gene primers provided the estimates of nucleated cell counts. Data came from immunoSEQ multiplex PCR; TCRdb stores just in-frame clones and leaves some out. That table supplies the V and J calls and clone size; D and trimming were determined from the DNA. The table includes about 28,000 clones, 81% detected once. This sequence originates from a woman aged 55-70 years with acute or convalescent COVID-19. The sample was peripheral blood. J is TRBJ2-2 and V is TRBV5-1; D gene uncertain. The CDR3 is CASSLGTNTGELFF. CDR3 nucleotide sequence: TGCGCCAGCAGCTTGGGCACTAACACCGGGGAGCTGTTTTTT. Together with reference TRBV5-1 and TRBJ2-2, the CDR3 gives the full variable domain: KAGVTQTPRYLIKTRGQQVTLSCSPISGHRSVSWYQQTPGQGLQFLFEYFSETQRNKGNFPGRFSGRQFSNSRSEMNVSTLELGDSALYLCASSLGTNTGELFFGEGSRLTVL.